Each of the 28 T cell receptor beta chains below was sequenced from the same sample in a study of T cells in Graves' hyperthyroidism and ophthalmopathy. TCR beta CDR3 regions were amplified from RNA. First-round RT-PCR with HTBI primers amplified the TCR CDR3 region. In TCRdb, the multiplex PCR reads were re-called with MiXCR into one record per CDR3 protein. Found here are about 460,000 distinct CDR3 sequences, roughly 22% of them singletons; the top ten hold under 55%. Source material: blood. The receptors were sampled from a woman aged 70-85 years with Graves' ophthalmopathy.

The J gene is TRBJ2-7, the V gene TRBV11-2, with D tentatively TRBD2 (6 bases). Germline V gives CDR1 SGHAT, CDR2 FQNNGV. With 6 bases removed from V and 2 bases from J, the gap between germline ends came to 17 bases. This CDR3 comprises 15 residues. The chain's CDR3 is CASSLGFSGTYEQYF. CDR3 bases: TGTGCCAGCAGTCTGGGGTTTAGCGGTACCTACGAGCAGTACTTC.

The V gene is TRBV6-1, the J gene TRBJ1-5, with D uncertain. V was pared by 2 bases and J by 7 bases, with 9 bases between. CDR3 length equals 13 residues. CDR1 MNHNS and CDR2 SASEGT come from the germline V gene. CDR3 bases: TGTGCCAGCAGTGAACGGGAGGAACAGCCCCAGCATTTT. Translating it yields CASSEREEQPQHF.

This chain uses TRBV7-9 with TRBJ2-7; possible D gene TRBD1, 6 bases. CDR1 and CDR2 from the germline V gene are SEHNR and FQNEAQ (reference sequence). V lost 5 bases, J lost 6 bases, and 23 bases lay in between. The CDR3 is made up of 16 amino acids. CDR3: CASSLQTGLDSGEQYF. The DNA of the CDR3 is TGTGCCAGCAGCCTACAGACAGGTCTTGATAGTGGCGAGCAGTACTTC.

Ten or more counts support this clonotype. The CDR3 protein is CASSSIRKNTGELFF. DNA of the CDR3: TGTGCCAGCAGCTCCATTCGGAAGAACACCGGGGAGCTGTTTTTT. This chain uses TRBV11-2 with TRBJ2-2, with no clear D. This CDR3 contains 15 residues. V was pared by 4 bases and J by 1 base, with 10 bases between. From germline, CDR1 is SGHAT and CDR2 FQNNGV.

This clonotype came up many times. J is TRBJ2-7 and V is TRBV11-2, with D perhaps matching TRBD2 (6 bases). CDR1 is SGHAT and CDR2 is FQNNGV in the germline V gene. V gave up 2 bases and J gave up 0 bases, with 11 bases separating them. This CDR3 has 15 residues. The CDR3 here is CASSLWQRASYEQYF. DNA of the CDR3: TGTGCCAGCAGCTTATGGCAGCGGGCCTCCTACGAGCAGTACTTC.

V is TRBV7-2 and J is TRBJ1-5; 11 bases map to TRBD1. CDR1 is SGHTA, CDR2 FQGNSA, per germline. The CDR3 sequence is 17 residues long. The V gene end was trimmed by 1 base and the J gene end by 9 bases; junction bases not matched to a gene: 11. The CDR3 DNA follows: TGTGCCAGCAGCTTAGAAGGGACAGGGGGATCTGTACGGCCCCAGCATTTT. Protein sequence: CASSLEGTGGSVRPQHF.

This clonotype was seen at least ten times. V is TRBV13 and J is TRBJ1-1, with 9 nucleotides matching TRBD1. There are 15 residues in the CDR3. CDR1 PRHDT and CDR2 FYEKMQ come from the germline V gene (reference sequence). J lost 9 bases, V lost 5 bases, and 13 bases had no gene match. CDR3 amino acids: CASSIEQGATPQAFF. The CDR3 DNA reads as TGTGCCAGCAGCATCGAACAGGGGGCGACCCCCCAAGCTTTCTTT. The full variable domain, its missing parts supplied by reference TRBV13 and TRBJ1-1, is AAGVIQSPRHLIKEKRETATLKCYPIPRHDTVYWYQQGPGQDPQFLISFYEKMQSDKGSIPDRFSAQQFSDYHSELNMSSLELGDSALYFCASSIEQGATPQAFFGQGTRLTVV.

The CDR3 DNA reads as TGTGCCACCAGCAGAGTGCCCGAGCTAGCGGAGGACACAGATACGCAGTATTTT. Translating it yields CATSRVPELAEDTDTQYF. The J gene is TRBJ2-3, the V gene TRBV15, with 7 positions matching TRBD2. With V trimmed by 1 base and J by 2 bases, 12 bases remained unmatched. The germline V gene encodes CDR1 LNHNV and CDR2 YYDKDF (reference sequence). This CDR3 comprises 18 residues.

This clonotype came up a few times. The CDR3: CASSLGTSGRASPDTQYF. The CDR3 region has the DNA TGTGCCAGCAGCTTAGGGACTAGCGGGAGGGCCTCGCCAGATACGCAGTATTTT. The V gene is TRBV7-9, the J gene TRBJ2-3; 15 positions agree with TRBD2. From germline, CDR1 is SEHNR and CDR2 FQNEAQ (reference sequence). V was pared by 1 base and J by 4 bases, with 6 bases of the junction left unmatched. The CDR3 covers 18 residues.

A few counts support this clonotype. The chain employs TRBV10-1 and TRBJ2-3, with 12 bases that match TRBD2. The CDR3 has 16 amino acids. Germline CDR1 and CDR2: WNHNN and SYGVQD (reference sequence). The trim removed 6 bases at V and 3 bases at J, leaving 7 bases unmatched. The CDR3 spells CASSEATSGRTDTQYF. For the CDR3, the DNA is TGCGCCAGCAGCGAGGCTACTAGCGGGAGGACAGATACGCAGTATTTT.

This clonotype was seen many times. V usage is TRBV11-2 and J usage is TRBJ1-2; D gene ambiguous. V lost 1 base and J 4 bases, leaving 7 bases between the germline ends. Germline V gene sequence: CDR1 SGHAT, CDR2 FQNNGV. This CDR3 is 13 amino acids long. The CDR3 sequence: CASSLGWTYGYTF. CDR3 nucleotide sequence: TGTGCCAGCAGCTTAGGTTGGACCTATGGCTACACCTTC.

The sample holds one count of this clonotype. This chain joins TRBV27 and TRBJ2-7; D might be TRBD1 (5 bases). The J call is uncertain, as TRBJ2-1 better fits the DNA end. This CDR3 region has 13 residues. Germline V lookup: CDR1 MNHEY, CDR2 SMNVEV (reference sequence). CDR3 coding DNA: TGTGCCAGCAGTTCCGGACAATCCTACGAGCAGTTCTTC. This sequence encodes CASSSGQSYEQFF.

This clonotype turned up a few times. This chain joins TRBV5-1 and TRBJ1-4; tentative D call: TRBD1 (5 bases). CDR1 is SGHRS, CDR2 YFSETQ, per germline. V shed 1 base and J shed 2 bases, with 9 bases lying between them. This CDR3 comprises 15 residues. This CDR3 reads CASSLLGTTNEKLFF. In DNA, the CDR3 is TGCGCCAGCAGCTTGCTTGGGACCACTAATGAAAAACTGTTTTTT.

A few counts support this clonotype. This chain connects TRBV6-2 or TRBV6-3 to TRBJ2-3; weak D call: TRBD2 (5 bases). Germline lookup yields CDR1 MNHEY and CDR2 SVGEGT. The CDR3 runs to 14 residues. Trimming took 6 bases from V and 4 from J, leaving 14 bases between them. DNA for the CDR3: TGTGCCAGCAGGTACAGTCCCGGGGCAGATACGCAGTATTTT. Amino acid sequence: CASRYSPGADTQYF.

The chain is built from TRBV11-2 and TRBJ2-7; D call uncertain. Trimming removed 4 bases from V and 1 base from J, with 14 bases in between. Germline V CDR1 and CDR2: SGHAT, FQNNGV. This CDR3 is built from 15 residues. CDR3 DNA sequence: TGTGCCAGCAGCTCGACCTTAACAAGATCCTACGAGCAGTACTTC. It specifies CASSSTLTRSYEQYF.

This chain joins TRBV7-8 and TRBJ2-5, with D uncertain. Germline V gene lookup returns CDR1 SGHVS and CDR2 FQNEAQ. Trimming pared 2 bases from V and 7 bases from J, leaving 8 bases between. The CDR3 consists of 12 residues. Here the CDR3 reads CASSLTKRTQYF. DNA for the CDR3: TGTGCCAGCAGCTTAACCAAACGGACCCAGTACTTC. The full variable domain, completed using reference TRBV7-8 and TRBJ2-5, is GAGVSQSPRYKVAKRGQDVALRCDPISGHVSLFWYQQALGQGPEFLTYFQNEAQLDKSGLPSDRFFAERPEGSVSTLKIQRTQQEDSAVYLCASSLTKRTQYFGPGTRLLVL.

The V call is TRBV10-3, the J call TRBJ2-7; TRBD2 aligns across 10 bases. Germline loops: CDR1 ENHRY, CDR2 SYGVKD. V gave up 6 bases and J gave up 4 bases; unmatched junction bases: 6. The CDR3 sequence is 14 residues long. CDR3 protein: CAIRPGTSDYEQYF. Here the CDR3 DNA reads TGTGCCATCAGACCCGGGACTAGCGATTACGAGCAGTACTTC.

The chain carries TRBV11-3 and TRBJ2-1; 7 nucleotides align to TRBD2. This CDR3 is 16 amino acids long. V gave up 2 bases and J gave up 2 bases; unmatched junction bases: 6. CDR1 is SGHNT and CDR2 is YENEEA in the germline V gene. The CDR3 protein is CASSLRAGIPYNEQFF. The DNA for the CDR3 is TGTGCCAGCAGCTTAAGAGCGGGAATCCCCTACAATGAGCAGTTCTTC.

This chain connects TRBV5-1 to TRBJ2-3; the match to TRBD2 covers 9 bases. Germline CDR1 and CDR2: SGHRS and YFSETQ. With 7 bases clipped from V and 2 bases from J, the junction kept 11 bases outside the gene matches. The length of the CDR3 is 16 residues. The chain's CDR3 is CASATGTSMTTDTQYF. The CDR3 region has the DNA TGCGCCAGCGCAACCGGGACTAGCATGACCACAGATACGCAGTATTTT.

The V call is TRBV12-5, the J call TRBJ1-2, with D possibly TRBD1 on 5 matching bases. Per germline, CDR1 LGHNT and CDR2 FRNRAP. The CDR3 totals 14 residues. Deletions cut 4 bases from V and 4 bases from J, with 13 bases between. This CDR3 is CASGSDRGSYGYTF. The CDR3 DNA reads TGTGCTAGTGGTTCTGACCGGGGGAGCTATGGCTACACCTTC.

This clonotype appeared once. The chain joins TRBV19 to TRBJ2-7; D is unresolved. This CDR3 comprises 13 residues. Deletions cut 5 bases from V and 2 bases from J, with 10 bases between. Germline V lookup: CDR1 LNHDA, CDR2 SQIVND (reference sequence). The CDR3 sequence is CASSSGETYEQYF. The CDR3 DNA is TGTGCCAGTAGTTCTGGAGAGACCTACGAGCAGTACTTC.

Note on this clonotype: At one end the junction does not follow the germline gene, possibly because of a read error. V and J are TRBV27 and TRBJ2-7, with 8 nucleotides matching TRBD2. Germline V gene sequence: CDR1 MNHEY, CDR2 SMNVEV (reference sequence). The CDR3 is made up of 14 amino acids. CDR3 nucleotide sequence: TGTACCAGTCAACCGGGACTAGTCAAGTACGAGCAGTACTTC. Its protein is CTSQPGLVKYEQYF.

This clonotype was found a few times. The CDR3 sequence: CASSRTSGRPSEQYF. CDR3 sequence (DNA): TGTGCCAGCAGCCGGACTAGCGGGAGACCATCCGAGCAGTACTTC. V gene TRBV11-3 combines with J gene TRBJ2-7, with 13 bases identical to TRBD2. CDR3 length equals 15 residues. The junction had 7 bases not matched to a gene; V was cut back by 5 bases and J by 6 bases. Germline V lookup: CDR1 SGHNT, CDR2 YENEEA.

The CDR3 DNA sequence: TGTGCCAGCAGTAAAGTAGGGTTGGGCACTGAAGCTTTCTTT. It specifies CASSKVGLGTEAFF. The V call is TRBV25-1, the J call TRBJ1-1, with D unresolved. Trimming shortened V by 5 bases and J by 4 bases, and 14 bases separated the two germline ends. CDR3 length equals 14 residues. Germline CDR1 MGHDK, CDR2 SYGVNS.

V is TRBV4-1 and J is TRBJ1-2; 10 bases are a match to TRBD1. CDR3 length: 15 amino acids. J lost 4 bases, V lost 4 bases, and 6 bases had no gene match. The germline V gene has CDR1 MGHRA and CDR2 YSYEKL. This CDR3 is CASSLGTGEVYGYTF. The CDR3 DNA reads as TGCGCCAGCAGCCTAGGGACAGGGGAGGTCTATGGCTACACCTTC.

This clonotype was counted ten times or more. The chain joins TRBV27 to TRBJ2-2; 7 bases map to TRBD2. Germline CDR1 and CDR2: MNHEY and SMNVEV (reference sequence). Unmatched junction bases numbered 9, after V lost 7 bases and J lost 4 bases. The CDR3 loop spans 15 amino acids. CDR3 sequence: CASTQGLVSTGELFF. For the CDR3, the DNA is TGTGCCAGCACCCAAGGACTAGTCAGCACCGGGGAGCTGTTTTTT.

At least ten counts were recorded for this clonotype. The rearrangement joins TRBV7-8 to TRBJ2-7; tentatively, D is TRBD2 (6 bases). This CDR3 region has 16 residues. Per the germline V gene, CDR1 is SGHVS and CDR2 is FQNEAQ. The V end lost 6 bases, the J end lost 3 bases, and 21 bases lay between the germline ends. The CDR3 DNA reads as TGTGCCAGCAGTATCCCCCATAGCGGAGAAGTCTACGAGCAGTACTTC. It is translated as CASSIPHSGEVYEQYF.

The chain is built from TRBV27 and TRBJ2-5; no definite D call. This CDR3 spans 15 amino acids. V lost 4 bases to trimming and J lost 2 bases, with 14 bases between them. Germline assignment: CDR1 MNHEY and CDR2 SMNVEV (reference sequence). The CDR3, as DNA: TGTGCCAGCAGTTCACCCCTTGCCGGACAAGAGACCCAGTACTTC. As protein: CASSSPLAGQETQYF.